The clone carrying this TCR beta chain occurred a few times. Its antigen is undetermined. Researchers ran the PCR with 60 Vbeta and 13 Jbeta primers. Using immunoSEQ multiplex PCR, the repertoire was profiled, and TCRdb retains in-frame clones only, with some absent. In the table there are about 130,000 clones, approximately 84% of which are singletons. Germline V lookup: CDR1 DFQATT, CDR2 SNEGSKA (reference sequence). This CDR3 contains 10 residues. Trimming took 3 bases from V and 9 from J, leaving 6 bases between them. This record belongs to a study of cytomegalovirus exposure and HLA in healthy donors. Study-level results: More clonal expansion characterized HLA-associated TCR beta chains than equally common others in a later analysis.

The sequenced material came from PBMCs. The gene calls are TRBV20-1 and TRBJ1-5; D remains unclear. This clonotype originated in a boy aged 2-9 years in good health and CMV-seronegative. The CDR3 nucleotides read TGCAGTGCTAGCTTTCCGCCCCAGCATTTT. Residues: CSASFPPQHF.